This note documents a single TCR beta chain sequence. What it recognizes is unknown. The data were obtained in a study of CXCR3-negative and CXCR3-positive naive CD8 T cells. All TRB cDNA libraries came from 5' RACE performed with UMI labels. TCRdb reanalyzed the 5' RACE reads, giving one entry per CDR3 protein sequence and no DNA. The repertoire table contains about 110,000 distinct CDR3 sequences. General study results and limits: Hydrophobicity of TRB CDR3s was greater in CXCR3-positive naive cells than in CXCR3-negative naive cells.

Material for sequencing was naive CXCR3+ CD8+ T cells from blood. Regarding subset: CD45RO-CCR7+CD27+CD95- naive CD8+ T cells expressing CXCR3 (TNR3+). The clonotype comes from a human donor in good health. Some clones in this sample may be carry-over from other donors' samples.

The CDR3 protein is CARGPPALAGGQDEQYF. J is TRBJ2-7 and V is TRBV2; TCRdb proposes TRBD2, but this gene call is untestable without DNA. Germline V gene sequence: CDR1 SNHLY, CDR2 FYNNEI. The CDR3 has 17 residues.